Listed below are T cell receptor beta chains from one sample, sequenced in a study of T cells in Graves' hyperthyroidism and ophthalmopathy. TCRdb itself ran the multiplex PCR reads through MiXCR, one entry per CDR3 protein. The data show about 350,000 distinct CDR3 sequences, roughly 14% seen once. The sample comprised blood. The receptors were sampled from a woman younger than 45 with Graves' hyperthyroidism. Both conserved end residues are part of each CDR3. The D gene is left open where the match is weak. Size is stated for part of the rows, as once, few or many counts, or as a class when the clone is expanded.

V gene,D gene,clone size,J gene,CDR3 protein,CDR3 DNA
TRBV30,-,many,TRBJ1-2,CACRRYGYTF,TGTGCCTGCCGAAGGTATGGCTACACCTTC
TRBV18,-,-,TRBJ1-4,CASSPPAGNEKLFF,TGTGCCAGCTCACCACCGGCGGGGAATGAAAAACTGTTTTTT
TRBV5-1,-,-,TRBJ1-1,CASSFARAGQFGTEAFF,TGCGCCAGCAGCTTTGCCCGGGCCGGACAGTTTGGCACTGAAGCTTTCTTT
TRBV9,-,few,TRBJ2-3,CASSVTAVSADTQYF,TGTGCCAGCAGCGTAACGGCGGTATCTGCAGATACGCAGTATTTT
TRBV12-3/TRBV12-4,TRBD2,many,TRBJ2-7,CASSTTSPDSYEQYF,TGTGCCAGCAGTACGACTAGCCCAGACTCCTACGAGCAGTACTTC
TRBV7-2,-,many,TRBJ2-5,CASSFLRGAGQETQYF,TGTGCCAGCAGCTTTTTACGCGGGGCGGGGCAAGAGACCCAGTACTTC
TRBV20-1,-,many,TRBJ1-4,CSAPRPGRPNEKLFF,TGCAGTGCTCCCCGGCCGGGGCGTCCTAATGAAAAACTGTTTTTT
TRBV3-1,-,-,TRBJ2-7,CASSASGPLSEQYF,TGTGCCAGCAGCGCTTCAGGGCCCCTCTCCGAGCAGTACTTC
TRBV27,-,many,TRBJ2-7,CASSPQRRYEQYF,TGTGCCAGCAGTCCCCAACGCCGCTACGAGCAGTACTTC
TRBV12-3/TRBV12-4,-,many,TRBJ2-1,CASSLNNEQFF,TGTGCCAGCAGCTTGAACAATGAGCAGTTCTTC
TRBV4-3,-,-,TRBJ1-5,CASSQDLQPNSNQPQHF,TGCGCCAGCAGCCAAGATCTCCAACCGAATAGCAATCAGCCCCAGCATTTT
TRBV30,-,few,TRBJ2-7,CAWSPERGISGISYEQYF,TGTGCCTGGAGTCCGGAAAGGGGGATAAGCGGGATCTCGTACGAGCAGTACTTC
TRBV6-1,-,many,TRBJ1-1,CASSPPPGRKNTEAFF,TGTGCCAGCAGTCCCCCCCCGGGACGGAAGAACACTGAAGCTTTCTTT
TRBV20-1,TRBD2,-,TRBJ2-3,CSAREGLQGLAGWDTQYF,TGCAGTGCTAGAGAGGGCCTCCAAGGACTAGCGGGATGGGATACGCAGTATTTT
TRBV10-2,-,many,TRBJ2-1,CASSEVQAEQFF,TGCGCCAGCAGTGAGGTCCAGGCCGAGCAGTTCTTC
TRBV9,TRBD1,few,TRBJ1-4,CASGTGLSEKLFF,TGTGCCAGCGGGACAGGGTTAAGTGAAAAACTGTTTTTT
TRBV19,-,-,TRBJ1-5,CASSIEVGGRTSNQPQHF,TGTGCCAGTAGTATAGAGGTGGGAGGACGCACTAGCAATCAGCCCCAGCATTTT
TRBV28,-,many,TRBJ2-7,CASSLRTTSSYEQYF,TGTGCCAGCAGTTTAAGGACCACCAGCTCCTACGAGCAGTACTTC
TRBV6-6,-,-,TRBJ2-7,CASSYSIGGYSYEQYF,TGTGCCAGCAGTTACTCGATTGGGGGCTATTCCTACGAGCAGTACTTC
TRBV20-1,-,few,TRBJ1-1,CSARRWGYTEAFF,TGCAGTGCTAGGAGGTGGGGGTACACTGAAGCTTTCTTT
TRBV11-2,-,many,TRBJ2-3,CASSLERVGGVGTDTQYF,TGTGCCAGCAGCTTAGAGAGAGTTGGAGGGGTCGGCACAGATACGCAGTATTTT
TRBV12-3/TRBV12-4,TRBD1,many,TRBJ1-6,CASSLQGDSPLHF,TGTGCCAGCAGTTTACAGGGGGATTCACCCCTCCACTTT
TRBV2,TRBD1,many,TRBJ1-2,CASRAGTANYGYTF,TGTGCCAGCAGAGCCGGGACAGCTAACTATGGCTACACCTTC
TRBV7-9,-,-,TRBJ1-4,CASQEIATNEKLFF,TGTGCCAGCCAAGAAATAGCGACTAATGAAAAACTGTTTTTT
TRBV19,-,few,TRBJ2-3,CASRPGVEDTQYF,TGTGCCAGTAGGCCCGGAGTTGAAGATACGCAGTATTTT
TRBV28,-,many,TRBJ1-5,CASSGGRGRVQPQHF,TGTGCCAGCAGTGGGGGGCGGGGGAGGGTTCAGCCCCAGCATTTT
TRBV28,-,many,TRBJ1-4,CASSPLGRNEKLFF,TGTGCCAGCAGTCCCTTGGGACGGAATGAAAAACTGTTTTTT
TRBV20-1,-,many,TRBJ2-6,CSARALGEGAFGANVLTF,TGCAGTGCTAGAGCCCTCGGGGAGGGGGCTTTTGGGGCCAACGTCCTGACTTTC
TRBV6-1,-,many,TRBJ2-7,CASRGASASYEQYF,TGTGCCAGCAGGGGGGCTAGCGCCTCCTACGAGCAGTACTTC
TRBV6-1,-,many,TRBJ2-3,CASRVDQGPTDTQYF,TGTGCCAGCAGGGTAGATCAGGGGCCCACAGATACGCAGTATTTT
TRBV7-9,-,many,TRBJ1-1,CASNLGDVNTEAFF,TGTGCCAGCAACCTAGGGGACGTGAACACTGAAGCTTTCTTT
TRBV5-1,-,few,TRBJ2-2,CASSFATRDTGELFF,TGCGCCAGCAGCTTTGCAACTAGGGACACCGGGGAGCTGTTTTTT
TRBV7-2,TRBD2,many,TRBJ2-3,CASSFDSGSTDTQYF,TGTGCCAGCAGCTTCGATAGCGGGAGCACAGATACGCAGTATTTT
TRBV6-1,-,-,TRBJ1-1,CASVNRGSTINWSTEAFF,TGTGCCAGCGTAAACCGGGGGTCTACCATTAACTGGAGCACTGAAGCTTTCTTT
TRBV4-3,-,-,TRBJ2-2,CASSQRFPPRQNTGELFF,TGCGCCAGCAGCCAACGTTTCCCGCCCAGGCAGAACACCGGGGAGCTGTTTTTT
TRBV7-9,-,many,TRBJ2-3,CASSLAGHTQYF,TGTGCCAGCAGCTTAGCGGGACATACGCAGTATTTT
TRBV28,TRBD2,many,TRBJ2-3,CASRTTSGRGTDTQYF,TGTGCCAGCAGAACGACTAGCGGGAGGGGCACAGATACGCAGTATTTT
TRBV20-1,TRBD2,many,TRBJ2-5,CSGTSGQETQYF,TGCAGTGGGACTAGCGGACAAGAGACCCAGTACTTC
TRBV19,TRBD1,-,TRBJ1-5,CASSLLTGGTQGQGNQPQHF,TGTGCCAGTAGCCTACTCACGGGGGGTACTCAGGGACAGGGGAATCAGCCCCAGCATTTT
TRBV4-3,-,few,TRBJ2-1,CASSQDPVSYNEQFF,TGCGCCAGCAGCCAAGATCCGGTTAGTTACAATGAGCAGTTCTTC
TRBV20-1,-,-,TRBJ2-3,CSASSRNTQYF,TGCAGTGCTAGTAGCAGGAATACGCAGTATTTT
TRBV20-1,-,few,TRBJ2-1,CSARDPSTGRHNEQFF,TGCAGTGCTAGAGATCCTTCTACGGGCCGCCACAATGAGCAGTTCTTC